The sequence of this TCR beta chain was determined in a study of shared clonotypes between healthy human individuals. V lost 2 bases to trimming and J lost 7 bases, with 18 bases between them. The germline V gene encodes CDR1 LGHNA and CDR2 YSLEER. This CDR3 has 15 residues. The method was immunoSEQ multiplex PCR; TCRdb's version includes in-frame clones alone and lacks a portion of them. The table shows some 1.5 million clones, with 96% occurring only once. The sequencing sample was made of naive CD4+ T cells sorted from blood. The subset: CD45RA+ positively selected. This receptor was identified in a man aged 25 to 45 in good health. The rearrangement uses TRBV4-3 and TRBJ2-7; a possible D gene is TRBD1 (5 bases). CDR3 DNA sequence: TGCGCCAGCAGCCAATTTATCGGTCTAGGGGTAGAGCAGTACTTC. It yields the protein CASSQFIGLGVEQYF.